This T cell receptor beta chain was captured in a study of CD8+CD57+ T cells in acquired aplastic anemia. Study-level information: Sorted CD4+ and CD8+ cells yielded DNA averaging about 2.9 ug. Study conclusions and caveats: The study identified twenty-nine CD8+ CDR3 sequences shared by patients and controls. The CD8+ Simpson's diversity of patients and controls was not significantly different.

CDR3 and TCR beta VDJ profiling relied on genomic DNA as the template. TCRdb used MiXCR to reprocess the reads, holding one entry per CDR3 protein. This table has approximately 200,000 distinct CDR3 sequences, about three fifths appearing once. Germline V gene data show CDR1 as SSHAT and CDR2 as FNYEAQ (reference sequence). The CDR3 is made up of 15 amino acids. Concerning this clonotype: Its target is not known. One end of the junction does not line up with germline, which may come from a read error.

Sequencing was carried out using sorted CD4+, CD8+, or CD8+CD57+ T cells (not recorded which) from PBMCs. This rearrangement joins TRBV7-7 to TRBJ2-5; 10 nucleotides agree with TRBD2. This receptor was identified in a human donor with severe aplastic anemia or a healthy control (not recorded which). The CDR3 coding sequence is TGTGCTAGCAGCGCCGGACTAGCGGTTACAGAGACCCAGTACTTC. Residues: CASSAGLAVTETQYF.